This T cell receptor (beta chain) was captured by sequencing in a study of blood T cell repertoires in COVID-19. The CDR3 is 16 residues long. Germline V lookup: CDR1 LGHDT, CDR2 YNNKEL (reference sequence). Trimming cost V 4 bases and J 7 bases; bases outside gene matches: 10. The method was immunoSEQ multiplex PCR; TCRdb's version includes in-frame clones alone and lacks a portion of them. The data contain about 44,000 clones, about 92% of them seen just once; the ten biggest clones take up 12%. The TCR originated in a human donor in a cohort sampled during active COVID-19. The V call is TRBV3-1 (or the pseudogene TRBV3-2), the J call TRBJ2-7; 13 nucleotides align to TRBD2. The sample comprised peripheral blood. The CDR3 DNA is TGTGCCAGCAGCCGAAGGTGGACTAGCGGGAGTGGAGAGCAGTACTTC. Residues: CASSRRWTSGSGEQYF.